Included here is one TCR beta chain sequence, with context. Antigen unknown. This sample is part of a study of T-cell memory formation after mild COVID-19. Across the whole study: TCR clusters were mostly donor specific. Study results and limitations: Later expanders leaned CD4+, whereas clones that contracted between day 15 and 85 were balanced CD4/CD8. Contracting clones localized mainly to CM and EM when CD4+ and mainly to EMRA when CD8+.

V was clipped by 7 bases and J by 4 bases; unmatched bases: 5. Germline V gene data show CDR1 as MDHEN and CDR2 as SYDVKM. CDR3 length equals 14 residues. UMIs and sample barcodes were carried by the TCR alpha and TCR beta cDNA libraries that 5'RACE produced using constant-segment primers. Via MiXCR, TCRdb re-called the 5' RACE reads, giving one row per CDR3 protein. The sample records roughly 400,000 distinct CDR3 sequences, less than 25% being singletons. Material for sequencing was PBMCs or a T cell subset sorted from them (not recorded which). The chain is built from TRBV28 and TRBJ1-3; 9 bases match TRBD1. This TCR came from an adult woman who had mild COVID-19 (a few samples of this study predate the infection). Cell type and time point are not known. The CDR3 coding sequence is TGTGCCAGCACCCGACAGGGGGGAGGAAACACCATATATTTT. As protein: CASTRQGGGNTIYF.